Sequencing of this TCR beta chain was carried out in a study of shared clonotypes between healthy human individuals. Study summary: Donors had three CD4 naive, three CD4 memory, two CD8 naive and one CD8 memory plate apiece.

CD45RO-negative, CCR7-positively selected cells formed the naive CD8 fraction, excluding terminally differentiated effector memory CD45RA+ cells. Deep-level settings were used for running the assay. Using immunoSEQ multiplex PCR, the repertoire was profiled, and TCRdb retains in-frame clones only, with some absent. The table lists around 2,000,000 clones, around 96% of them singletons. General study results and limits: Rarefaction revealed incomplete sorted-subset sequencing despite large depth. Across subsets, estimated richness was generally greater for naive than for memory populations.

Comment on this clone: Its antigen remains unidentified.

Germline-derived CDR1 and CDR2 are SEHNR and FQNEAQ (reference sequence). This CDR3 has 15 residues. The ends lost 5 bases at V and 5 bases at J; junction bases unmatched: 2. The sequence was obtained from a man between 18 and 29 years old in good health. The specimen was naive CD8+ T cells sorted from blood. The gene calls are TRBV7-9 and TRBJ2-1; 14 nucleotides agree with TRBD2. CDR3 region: CASSTGLAGDNEQFF. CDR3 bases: TGTGCCAGCAGCACGGGACTAGCGGGGGACAATGAGCAGTTCTTC.